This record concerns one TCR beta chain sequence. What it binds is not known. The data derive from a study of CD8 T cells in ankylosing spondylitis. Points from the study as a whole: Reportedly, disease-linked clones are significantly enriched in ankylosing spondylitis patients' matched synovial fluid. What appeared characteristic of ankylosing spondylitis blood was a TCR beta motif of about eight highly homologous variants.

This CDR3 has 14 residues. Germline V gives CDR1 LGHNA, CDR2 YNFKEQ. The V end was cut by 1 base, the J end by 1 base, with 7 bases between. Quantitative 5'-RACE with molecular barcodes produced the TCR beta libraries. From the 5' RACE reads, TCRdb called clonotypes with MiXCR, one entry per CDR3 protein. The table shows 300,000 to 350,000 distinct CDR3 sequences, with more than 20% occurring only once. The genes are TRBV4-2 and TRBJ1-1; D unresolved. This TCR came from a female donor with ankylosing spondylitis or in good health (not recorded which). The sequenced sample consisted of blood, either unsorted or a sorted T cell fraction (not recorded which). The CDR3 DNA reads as TGTGCCAGCAGCCAAGTTGGCTCGAACACTGAAGCTTTCTTT. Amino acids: CASSQVGSNTEAFF.